The sequence of this TCR beta chain was determined in a study of CD8 T cells in ankylosing spondylitis. Findings and limits, study-wide: Disease-linked clones had a CD8+ phenotype and relatively low frequency in peripheral blood. Blood from ankylosing spondylitis patients appeared to carry a characteristic roughly eight-variant TCR beta motif. Previous work reported some of these motif variants in the synovial fluid and blood of reactive arthritis. Reportedly, significant enrichment of disease-linked clones occurred in matched ankylosing spondylitis synovial fluid.

This clonotype was seen many times. The antigen is unknown. Germline V gives CDR1 SGHRS, CDR2 YFSETQ. The CDR3 consists of 15 residues. The ends lost 3 bases at V and 2 bases at J; junction bases unmatched: 4. TCRdb reprocessed the 5' RACE reads via MiXCR and lists one record per CDR3 protein. Of approximately 540,000 distinct CDR3 sequences in the sample, 9.5% to 15% were seen once. The sample was blood, either unsorted or a sorted T cell fraction (not recorded which). The source is a male donor with ankylosing spondylitis. The chain couples TRBV5-1 to TRBJ2-2; 7 bases are a match to TRBD1. CDR3 nucleotide sequence: TGCGCCAGCAGCTGGGACAGCCCTAACACCGGGGAGCTGTTTTTT. This sequence encodes CASSWDSPNTGELFF.